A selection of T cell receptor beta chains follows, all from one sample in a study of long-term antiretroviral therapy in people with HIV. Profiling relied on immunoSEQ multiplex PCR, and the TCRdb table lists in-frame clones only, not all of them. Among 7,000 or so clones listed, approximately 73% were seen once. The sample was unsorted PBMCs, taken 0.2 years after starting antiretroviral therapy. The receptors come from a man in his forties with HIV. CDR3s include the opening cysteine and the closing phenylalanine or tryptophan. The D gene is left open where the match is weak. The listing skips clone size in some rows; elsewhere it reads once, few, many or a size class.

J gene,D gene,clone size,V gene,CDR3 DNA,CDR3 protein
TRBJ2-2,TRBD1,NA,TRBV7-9,TGTGCCAGCAGCTCGTACAGGGGCTCTAACACCGGGGAGCTGTTTTTT,CASSSYRGSNTGELFF
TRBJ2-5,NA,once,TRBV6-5,TGTGCCAGCAGTCCAAGAGTATCGCAAGAGACCCAGTACTTC,CASSPRVSQETQYF
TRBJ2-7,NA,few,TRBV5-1,TGCGCCAGCAGCCCTACGACTGTACCGCTTTCCTACGAGCAGTACTTC,CASSPTTVPLSYEQYF
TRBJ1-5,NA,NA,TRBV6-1,TGTGCCAGCAGGGGATTTGGGGACAGCAATCAGCCCCAGCATTTT,CASRGFGDSNQPQHF
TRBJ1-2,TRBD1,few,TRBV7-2,TGTGCCAGCAGCGGACGGACAGGGACTTTGGGTTACACCTTC,CASSGRTGTLGYTF
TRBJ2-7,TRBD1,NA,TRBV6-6,TGTGCCAGCAGTTACTCTGACAGGGGCGCCTACGAGCAGTACTTC,CASSYSDRGAYEQYF
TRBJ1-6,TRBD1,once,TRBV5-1,TGCGCCAGCAGCTTGGATTCAGGGGGCGCGAGGTCACCCCTCCACTTT,CASSLDSGGARSPLHF
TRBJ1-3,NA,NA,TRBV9,TGTGCCAGCAGCCCTAGCCTAGGTCAGGGAGAGGCCATATATTTT,CASSPSLGQGEAIYF
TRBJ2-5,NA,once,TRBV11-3,TGTGCCAGCAGCTTAGATGGACCCGGAAAGACCCAGTACTTC,CASSLDGPGKTQYF
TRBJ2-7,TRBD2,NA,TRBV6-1,TGTGCCAGCAGTGTGCAGCGGGGCCCTGGTTCGTCCTACGAGCAGTACTTC,CASSVQRGPGSSYEQYF
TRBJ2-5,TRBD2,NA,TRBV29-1,TGCAGCGTCGAAAGGACTAGCGGGGGCCTGGTGGGTGAGACCCAGTACTTC,CSVERTSGGLVGETQYF
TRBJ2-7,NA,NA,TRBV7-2,TGTGCCAGCAGCTTAAGAAGGGAGCAGTACTTC,CASSLRREQYF
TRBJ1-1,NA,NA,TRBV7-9,TGTGCCAGCAGCCCTCAGGGGCACAGGGACGGCACTGAAGCTTTCTTT,CASSPQGHRDGTEAFF
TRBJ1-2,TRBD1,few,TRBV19,TGTGCCAGTACCCTGACAGGGAGCTATGGCTACACCTTC,CASTLTGSYGYTF
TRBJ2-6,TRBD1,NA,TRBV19,TGTGCCAGTAGTAGAGGACAGGTTAGCTCTGGGGCCAACGTCCTGACTTTC,CASSRGQVSSGANVLTF
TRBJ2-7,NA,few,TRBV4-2,TGTGCCAGCAGCCAACGGGGGCCGTCCTACGAGCAGTACTTC,CASSQRGPSYEQYF
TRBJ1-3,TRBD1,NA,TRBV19,TGTGCCAGTAGTAGACAGGGCACTGGAAACACCATATATTTT,CASSRQGTGNTIYF
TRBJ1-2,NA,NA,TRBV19,TGTGCCAGTAGTATTCCCTGGGGGGAGGACCTGGACTATGGCTACACCTTC,CASSIPWGEDLDYGYTF
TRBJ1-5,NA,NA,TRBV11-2,TGTGCCAGCAGCTCCATCAATCAGCCCCAGCATTTT,CASSSINQPQHF
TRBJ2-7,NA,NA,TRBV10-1,TGCGCCAGCAGTGAGGGGCAGGGGGGGACCTACGAGCAGTACTTC,CASSEGQGGTYEQYF
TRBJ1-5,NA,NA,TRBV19,TGTGCCAGTGCTACTCGGGCGGGAAATCAGCCCCAGCATTTT,CASATRAGNQPQHF
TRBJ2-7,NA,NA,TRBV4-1,TGCGCCAGCAGCCAAGATGAGGATTCCTACGAGCAGTACTTC,CASSQDEDSYEQYF
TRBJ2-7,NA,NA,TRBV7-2,TGTGCCAGCAGCTTCTCGGGCAGTTACGAGCAGTACTTC,CASSFSGSYEQYF
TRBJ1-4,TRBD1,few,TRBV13,TGTGCCAGCAGCTTAGGGGGGACAGGGGATCGGAAACTGTTTTTT,CASSLGGTGDRKLFF
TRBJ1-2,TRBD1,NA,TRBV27,TGTGCCAGCAGTGCCCAGACCGGGACAGTTAACGGCTACACCTTC,CASSAQTGTVNGYTF
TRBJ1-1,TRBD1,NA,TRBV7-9,TGTGCCAGCAGCGGACAGGGGTCCACTGAAGCTTTCTTT,CASSGQGSTEAFF
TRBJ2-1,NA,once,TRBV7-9,TGTGCCAGCAGCCCGCGGGACAGAAACAATGAGCAGTTCTTC,CASSPRDRNNEQFF
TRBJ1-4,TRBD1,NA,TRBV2,TGTGCCACCCACTCCGGGACAGGGGACGAAAAACTGTTTTTT,CATHSGTGDEKLFF
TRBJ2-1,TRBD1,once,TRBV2,TGTGCCAGCAGCTACGGACAGGCCTCGGGCTATGAGCAGTTCTTC,CASSYGQASGYEQFF
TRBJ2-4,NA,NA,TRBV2,TGTGCCAGCAGCGTCTCCACCGGGGCCAAAAACATTCAGTACTTC,CASSVSTGAKNIQYF
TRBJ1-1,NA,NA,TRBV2,TGTGCCAGCAGTGACAGGGTGGGGACTGAAGCTTTCTTT,CASSDRVGTEAFF
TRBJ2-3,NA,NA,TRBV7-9,TGTGCCAGCAGCCCCCCGGCAGGGCTGGGCACAGATACGCAGTATTTT,CASSPPAGLGTDTQYF
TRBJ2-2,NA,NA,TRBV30,TGTGCCTGGAGCGTGGTTGCCGGGGAGCTGTTTTTT,CAWSVVAGELFF
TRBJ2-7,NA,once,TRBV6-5,TGTGCCAGCAGTACCTCTAAGTATTCCTCCTACGAGCAGTACTTC,CASSTSKYSSYEQYF
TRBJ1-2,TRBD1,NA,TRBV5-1,TGCGCCAGCAGCTTGGAGCGGGGGACAGGGAGATTGAACTATGGCTACACCTTC,CASSLERGTGRLNYGYTF
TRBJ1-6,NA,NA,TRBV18,TGTGCCAGCTCACCAACGCTAGCCCCACTGTACAATTCACCCCTCCACTTT,CASSPTLAPLYNSPLHF
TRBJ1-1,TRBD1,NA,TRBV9,TGTGCCAGCAGCAACCCAGGGGGCACTGAAGCTTTCTTT,CASSNPGGTEAFF
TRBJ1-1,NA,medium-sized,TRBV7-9,TGTGCCAGCAGTACAATGAACACTGAAGCTTTCTTT,CASSTMNTEAFF
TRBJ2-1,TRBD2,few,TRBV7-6,TGTGCCAGCAGCTTCGGACTAGCGGGGGGGCCTAATGAGCAGTTCTTC,CASSFGLAGGPNEQFF
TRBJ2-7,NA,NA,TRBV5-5,TGTGCCAGCAGCTTAGAGCACTCCAGGAACCCCTACGAGCAGTACTTC,CASSLEHSRNPYEQYF
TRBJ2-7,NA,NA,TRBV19,TGTGCCAGTAGTCCAGCCCTCCGGGGGCACGAGCAGTACTTC,CASSPALRGHEQYF
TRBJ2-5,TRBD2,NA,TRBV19,TGTGCCAGTAGTATAGGATGGGGACTAGCTCGAGAGACCCAGTACTTC,CASSIGWGLARETQYF
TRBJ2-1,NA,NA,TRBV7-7,TGTGCCAGCAGCCCCGAAGTTTCCCCCTACAATGAGCAGTTCTTC,CASSPEVSPYNEQFF
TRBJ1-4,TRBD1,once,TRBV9,TGTGCCAGCAGCCCATTCTCACAGGGGGCTAATGAAAAACTGTTTTTT,CASSPFSQGANEKLFF
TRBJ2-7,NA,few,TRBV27,TGTGCCAGCAGTTCGCCGGGTCCTCGAATTTACGAGCAGTACTTC,CASSSPGPRIYEQYF
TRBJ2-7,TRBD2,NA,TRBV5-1,TGCGCCAGCAGCCCAGCGGGGGTCTACGAGCAGTACTTC,CASSPAGVYEQYF
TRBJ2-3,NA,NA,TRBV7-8,TGTGCCAGCAGCCAGGGACGGACCACAGATACGCAGTATTTT,CASSQGRTTDTQYF
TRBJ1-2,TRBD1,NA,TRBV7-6,TGTGCCAGCAGCTCTGGACAGGGGGGATACTATGGCTACACCTTC,CASSSGQGGYYGYTF
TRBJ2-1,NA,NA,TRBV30,TGTGCCTGGAGTCCCGGGGATTCGACCTACAATGAGCAGTTCTTC,CAWSPGDSTYNEQFF
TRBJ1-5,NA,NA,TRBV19,TGTGCCAGTAGTATAGGGGAGACCAATCAGCCCCAGCATTTT,CASSIGETNQPQHF
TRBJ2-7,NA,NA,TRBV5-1,TGCGCCAGCAGCTTGGATTCTGCCAGGTCCAACATCCGATACGAGCAGTACTTC,CASSLDSARSNIRYEQYF
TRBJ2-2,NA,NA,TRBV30,TGTGCCTGGAGTGTACAAGGGTCCGGGGAGCTGTTTTTT,CAWSVQGSGELFF
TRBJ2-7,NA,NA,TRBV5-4,TGTGCCAGCAGCCCGGGAAGGGGGGCCTACGAGCAGTACTTC,CASSPGRGAYEQYF
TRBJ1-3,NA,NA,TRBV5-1,TGCGCCAGCAGCTTGGAGGGCCAAACTGGAAACACCATATATTTT,CASSLEGQTGNTIYF
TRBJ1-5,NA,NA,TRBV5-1,TGCGCCAGCAGCCGGGACGGTAGCAATCAGCCCCAGCATTTT,CASSRDGSNQPQHF
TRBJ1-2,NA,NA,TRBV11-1,TGTGCCAGCAGCTTGTCCGACAGAGGGGACTATGGCTACACCTTC,CASSLSDRGDYGYTF
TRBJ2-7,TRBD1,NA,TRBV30,TGTGCCTGGAAGCAGGGGACAGGCGACGAGCAGTACTTC,CAWKQGTGDEQYF
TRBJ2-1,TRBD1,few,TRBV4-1,TGCGCCAGCAGCCGCCTCAGGGGGCAGAACTACAATGAGCAGTTCTTC,CASSRLRGQNYNEQFF
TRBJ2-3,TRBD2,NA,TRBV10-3,TGTGCCATCAGTGAGTTACTAGCGGGGGGAACAGATACGCAGTATTTT,CAISELLAGGTDTQYF